This is a list of T cell receptor beta chains from one sample in a study of T-cell memory formation after mild COVID-19. MiXCR was run by TCRdb on the 5' RACE reads, yielding one entry per CDR3 protein. This repertoire shows around 130,000 distinct CDR3 sequences, roughly 15% found once; its top ten account for roughly 13%. Input material: PBMCs or a T cell subset sorted from them (not recorded which). These receptors all come from an adult woman who had mild COVID-19 (a few samples of this study predate the infection). Cell type and time point are not known. Each CDR3 is given with its conserved first and last residue. D genes are given only for firm matches. Expanded clones get a size class; other rows say once, few or many, or leave the size out.

d_gene	j_gene	v_gene	abundance	CDR3aa	CDR3nt
TRBD1	TRBJ2-1	TRBV12-3/TRBV12-4	-	CASIFGQGRYNEQFF	TGTGCCAGCATTTTCGGACAGGGGAGATACAATGAGCAGTTCTTC
TRBD2	TRBJ2-3	TRBV20-1	few	CSARLRGRADTQYF	TGCAGTGCTAGATTACGCGGGAGGGCAGATACGCAGTATTTT
TRBD2	TRBJ2-1	TRBV20-1	few	CSANLGLAGNNEQFF	TGCAGTGCCAACCTCGGACTAGCGGGGAACAATGAGCAGTTCTTC
-	TRBJ2-3	TRBV7-9	-	CASSGTGEEGDTQYF	TGTGCCAGCAGCGGAACTGGGGAAGAGGGAGATACGCAGTATTTT
TRBD1	TRBJ1-5	TRBV12-3/TRBV12-4	few	CASSLGTGYSNQPQHF	TGTGCCAGCAGTTTAGGGACAGGGTATAGCAATCAGCCCCAGCATTTT
-	TRBJ2-7	TRBV9	once	CASSAQGARDEQYF	TGTGCCAGCAGCGCGCAGGGAGCACGCGACGAGCAGTACTTC
-	TRBJ2-7	TRBV3-1	-	CASSQEPVAYEQYF	TGTGCCAGCAGCCAAGAGCCAGTTGCCTACGAGCAGTACTTC
-	TRBJ2-7	TRBV7-3	-	CASSLKGGRYYEQYF	TGTGCCAGCAGCTTAAAGGGCGGGCGATACTACGAGCAGTACTTC
-	TRBJ2-7	TRBV20-1	-	CSAREWTHREQYF	TGCAGTGCTAGAGAATGGACTCACCGGGAGCAGTACTTC
TRBD1	TRBJ1-2	TRBV5-1	few	CASSTGTGANYGYTF	TGCGCCAGCAGCACCGGGACAGGAGCAAACTATGGCTACACCTTC
TRBD1	TRBJ2-1	TRBV5-1	-	CASILALGTGGHEQFF	TGCGCCAGCATTCTCGCCCTAGGGACAGGGGGACATGAGCAGTTCTTC
-	TRBJ1-6	TRBV7-2	few	CATQGSYNSPLHF	TGTGCCACCCAAGGGTCCTATAATTCACCCCTCCACTTT
TRBD1	TRBJ2-1	TRBV12-3/TRBV12-4	-	CASSYGTGVPYNEQFF	TGTGCCAGCAGCTATGGGACAGGAGTTCCCTACAATGAGCAGTTCTTC
TRBD1	TRBJ1-1	TRBV6-5	few	CASRLDRVKRAFF	TGTGCCAGCAGGCTGGACAGGGTGAAGAGGGCTTTCTTT
TRBD1	TRBJ2-7	TRBV10-3	few	CAITSRGPSSYEQYF	TGTGCCATCACTTCCAGGGGGCCAAGCTCCTACGAGCAGTACTTC
-	TRBJ2-1	TRBV4-1	-	CASSHLGAEQFF	TGCGCCAGCAGCCATCTGGGGGCTGAGCAGTTCTTC
-	TRBJ1-3	TRBV9	few	CASSVELRTDSGNTIYF	TGTGCCAGCAGCGTAGAATTGAGAACGGACTCTGGAAACACCATATATTTT
TRBD1	TRBJ2-7	TRBV4-1	few	CASSQGQGFSYEQYF	TGCGCCAGCAGCCAAGGACAGGGGTTCTCCTACGAGCAGTACTTC
-	TRBJ2-1	TRBV27	few	CASSSHREGSYNEQFF	TGTGCCAGCAGTTCCCACAGGGAAGGCTCCTACAATGAGCAGTTCTTC
-	TRBJ2-3	TRBV24-1	-	CATSDSTSFPDTQYF	TGTGCCACCAGTGATTCGACTAGTTTTCCAGATACGCAGTATTTT
TRBD2	TRBJ2-7	TRBV12-3/TRBV12-4	few	CASSLSGSIYEQYF	TGTGCCAGCAGCCTTAGCGGGAGTATCTACGAGCAGTACTTC
-	TRBJ1-1	TRBV30	-	CAWIDRNGLGTEAFF	TGTGCCTGGATTGACCGCAATGGCCTGGGTACTGAAGCTTTCTTT
-	TRBJ1-1	TRBV9	-	CASSVEQGLITEAFF	TGTGCCAGCAGCGTAGAGCAGGGGCTGATCACTGAAGCTTTCTTT
-	TRBJ1-2	TRBV5-1	-	CASSPQGRGYTF	TGCGCCAGCAGTCCCCAGGGTCGCGGCTACACCTTC
-	TRBJ2-7	TRBV5-1	few	CASQPQVGLYEQYF	TGCGCCAGCCAACCACAGGTTGGTCTCTACGAGCAGTACTTC
-	TRBJ1-1	TRBV20-1	-	CSARDYTGLGFF	TGCAGTGCTAGAGACTATACAGGGTTGGGTTTCTTT